This entry lists 26 T cell receptor beta chains sequenced from one sample in a study of T cells in Graves' hyperthyroidism and ophthalmopathy. Amplification targeted TCR beta CDR3 regions from RNA transcripts. The study used the HTBI primer set for a first-round RT-PCR of the TCR CDR3. TCRdb itself ran the multiplex PCR reads through MiXCR, one entry per CDR3 protein. The sample has roughly 500,000 distinct CDR3 sequences, more than 11% seen once. Sequencing was performed on blood. The receptors stem from a woman aged 25 to 39 with Graves' hyperthyroidism that later progressed to Graves' ophthalmopathy.

This clonotype appeared many times. The gene calls are TRBV7-9 and TRBJ1-4; D may be TRBD1 (5 bases). V was pared by 5 bases and J by 7 bases, with 14 bases between. This CDR3 has 14 residues. Germline loops: CDR1 SEHNR, CDR2 FQNEAQ (reference sequence). In DNA, the CDR3 is TGTGCCAGCAGCCCGGGAGGGGCAGGTGAAAAACTGTTTTTT. Its protein is CASSPGGAGEKLFF.

This clonotype came up many times. The chain joins TRBV6-5 to TRBJ1-1, with no clear D. CDR3 length: 15 residues. V shed 0 bases and J shed 1 base, with 9 bases lying between them. Germline V lookup: CDR1 MNHEY, CDR2 SVGAGI. CDR3: CASSYSIAGNTEAFF. CDR3 bases: TGTGCCAGCAGTTACTCGATAGCCGGGAACACTGAAGCTTTCTTT.

The CDR3 DNA reads TGTGCCAGCAGCATATTGACAGGCTCCCGGTACACCTTC. This encodes CASSILTGSRYTF. This chain links TRBV11-2 with TRBJ1-2, with D perhaps TRBD1 (6 bases). The germline gives CDR1 SGHAT, CDR2 FQNNGV. CDR3 size: 13 residues. Deletions cut 5 bases from V and 11 bases from J, with 18 bases between.

The chain has TRBV4-2 and TRBJ1-4; possible D gene TRBD1, 5 bases. Trimming took 0 bases from V and 8 from J, leaving 16 bases between them. The CDR3 has 16 residues. Germline assignment: CDR1 LGHNA and CDR2 YNFKEQ. The CDR3 loop is CASSQDVGTRGEKLFF. The CDR3 DNA reads as TGTGCCAGCAGCCAAGATGTCGGGACGCGTGGCGAAAAACTGTTTTTT.

This clonotype occurred many times. The rearrangement joins TRBV10-3 to TRBJ2-7; 8 bases are a match to TRBD2. After removal of 0 bases from V and 3 bases from J, the junction contained 1 base not matched to a gene. CDR3 length: 14 amino acids. The germline V gene has CDR1 ENHRY and CDR2 SYGVKD. The CDR3 loop reads CAISESSGGYEQYF. Here the CDR3 DNA reads TGTGCCATCAGTGAGTCCAGCGGGGGCTACGAGCAGTACTTC.

The J gene is TRBJ2-1, the V gene TRBV19; the D gene could be TRBD1 or TRBD2 (5 bases each). The CDR3 is 15 residues long. Per germline, CDR1 LNHDA and CDR2 SQIVND (reference sequence). The germline V and J ends were trimmed by 5 bases and 5 bases, with 16 bases remaining between them. The CDR3 protein is CASSSGLALNNEQFF. In nucleotides, the CDR3 is TGTGCCAGTAGTTCAGGGCTAGCTCTTAACAATGAGCAGTTCTTC.

The V call is TRBV30, the J call TRBJ2-1, with 8 bases identical to TRBD1. CDR3 size: 11 residues. CDR1 GTSNPN and CDR2 SVGIG come from the germline V gene (reference sequence). With V trimmed by 5 bases and J by 7 bases, 1 base remained unmatched. The CDR3 region has the DNA TGTGCCTGGGACAGGGGAAATGAGCAGTTCTTC. Encoded protein: CAWDRGNEQFF. Combining the CDR3 with reference TRBV30 and TRBJ2-1 gives the whole variable domain SQTIHQWPATLVQPVGSPLSLECTVEGTSNPNLYWYRQAAGRGLQLLFYSVGIGQISSEVPQNLSASRPQDRQFILSSKKLLLSDSGFYLCAWDRGNEQFFGPGTRLTVL.

The J gene is TRBJ1-1, the V gene TRBV5-6; 9 bases line up with TRBD1. There are 13 residues in the CDR3. Germline CDR1 is SGHDT and CDR2 is YYEEEE. The ends lost 2 bases at V and 5 bases at J; junction bases unmatched: 1. The CDR3 nucleotides are TGTGCCAGCAGCTTAGGGACAGGGACTGAAGCTTTCTTT. Its protein product is CASSLGTGTEAFF. Combining the CDR3 with reference TRBV5-6 and TRBJ1-1 gives the whole variable domain DAGVTQSPTHLIKTRGQQVTLRCSPKSGHDTVSWYQQALGQGPQFIFQYYEEEERQRGNFPDRFSGHQFPNYSSELNVNALLLGDSALYLCASSLGTGTEAFFGQGTRLTVV.

This clonotype was counted many times. The rearrangement joins TRBV28 to TRBJ1-5; 7 bases align to TRBD1. Looked up from germline, CDR1 is MDHEN and CDR2 is SYDVKM. Trimming cost V 6 bases and J 4 bases; bases outside gene matches: 18. CDR3 length equals 18 residues. CDR3 in amino acids: CASRTIRGGSGWNQPQHF. CDR3 bases: TGTGCCAGCAGGACGATCCGAGGGGGCTCGGGTTGGAATCAGCCCCAGCATTTT.

Note on this clonotype: Possible read error: a much larger clone is one base away. The chain carries TRBV29-1 and TRBJ2-7; D not resolved. V lost 5 bases and J lost 0, with 5 bases in between. Germline V gives CDR1 SQVTM, CDR2 ANQGSEA. The CDR3 contains 11 residues. CDR3 region: CSVHSSYEQYF. The CDR3, as DNA: TGCAGCGTTCACAGCTCCTACGAGCAGTACTTC.

In its sample, this clonotype was seen many times. The chain couples TRBV20-1 to TRBJ2-1; D perhaps matches TRBD2 (5 bases). Per the germline V gene, CDR1 is DFQATT and CDR2 is SNEGSKA (reference sequence). V lost 1 base, J lost 8 bases, and 12 bases lay in between. This CDR3 is built from 13 residues. The chain's CDR3 is CSARVSDLYEQFF. CDR3 nucleotide sequence: TGCAGTGCTAGAGTTAGCGACCTCTATGAGCAGTTCTTC.

V and J are TRBV5-1 and TRBJ1-4; TRBD1 might be the D (6 bases). With 4 bases removed from V and 4 bases from J, the gap between germline ends came to 14 bases. Germline V gives CDR1 SGHRS, CDR2 YFSETQ. The length of the CDR3 is 15 residues. CDR3 in DNA: TGCGCCAGCAGCCAGTCGACAGGAGATAATGAAAAACTGTTTTTT. Encoded protein: CASSQSTGDNEKLFF.

This clonotype was detected ten times or more. This sequence joins TRBV7-9 and TRBJ2-1, with 8 bases lining up with TRBD1. The germline V gene encodes CDR1 SEHNR and CDR2 FQNEAQ (reference sequence). J lost 8 bases, V lost 4 bases, and 10 bases had no gene match. This CDR3 region has 15 residues. The CDR3 DNA is TGTGCCAGCAGCTCAATGGACAGGGCTAAGTATGAGCAGTTCTTC. Its protein product is CASSSMDRAKYEQFF.

This clonotype appeared many times. CDR3 loop: CASSRTGTSGSTDTQYF. For the CDR3, the DNA is TGTGCCAGCAGTCGGACCGGGACTAGCGGTAGCACAGATACGCAGTATTTT. The chain uses TRBV7-9 and TRBJ2-3, with 11 positions matching TRBD2. The germline gives CDR1 SEHNR, CDR2 FQNEAQ (reference sequence). The CDR3 covers 17 residues. The V segment lost 6 bases and the J segment 0 bases; nucleotides outside the gene matches: 8.

The V and J genes are TRBV20-1 and TRBJ1-6; D is unclear. CDR3 length equals 15 residues. Looked up from germline, CDR1 is DFQATT and CDR2 is SNEGSKA (reference sequence). The ends were cut back, 0 bases at V and 4 bases at J, with 10 bases in the middle. The DNA of the CDR3 is TGCAGTGCTAGAGAAGTAGGGCATTATAATTCACCCCTCCACTTT. Amino acids: CSAREVGHYNSPLHF.

About this clonotype itself: A much larger clone lies a single base off, so this may be a read error. The chain carries TRBV20-1 and TRBJ2-2, with 14 bases that match TRBD2. V lost 6 bases, J lost 3 bases, and 9 bases stayed unmatched. The CDR3 totals 17 residues. Germline CDR1 reads DFQATT; CDR2 reads SNEGSKA (reference sequence). CDR3 DNA: TGCAGTGCGAGGACTAGCGGGAGGATTCGCGACACCGGGGAGCTGTTTTTT. The encoded protein is CSARTSGRIRDTGELFF.

Ten or more counts support this clonotype. V and J are TRBV12-3 or TRBV12-4 and TRBJ2-7; D possibly corresponds to TRBD1 (6 bases). The CDR3 loop spans 15 amino acids. V dropped 3 bases and J dropped 5 bases, with 17 bases sitting between them. The CDR3 sequence: CASSLGERGSHEQYF. CDR3 bases: TGTGCCAGCAGTTTGGGGGAGAGGGGGAGTCACGAGCAGTACTTC.

This clonotype was recorded at least ten times. V usage is TRBV3-1 and J usage is TRBJ2-1, with 7 bases that match TRBD2. Per germline, CDR1 LGHDT and CDR2 YNNKEL (reference sequence). CDR3 length: 17 residues. Trimming cost V 0 bases and J 2 bases; bases outside gene matches: 7. CDR3 region: CASSQDLSGGPYNEQFF. For the CDR3, the DNA is TGTGCCAGCAGCCAAGATTTGTCGGGAGGCCCCTACAATGAGCAGTTCTTC.

This clonotype showed up many times. The CDR3 loop reads CASSSRTGDTEAFF. The DNA of the CDR3 is TGTGCCAGCAGCAGTCGGACAGGGGACACTGAAGCTTTCTTT. The chain is built from TRBV11-3 and TRBJ1-1; 9 bases map to TRBD1. This CDR3 is built from 14 residues. Germline lookup yields CDR1 SGHNT and CDR2 YENEEA. After removal of 5 bases from V and 3 bases from J, the junction contained 4 bases not matched to a gene.

This clonotype was observed many times. This rearrangement joins TRBV3-1 to TRBJ1-4, with TRBD1 matching 7 bases. CDR1 and CDR2 from the germline V gene are LGHDT and YNNKEL (reference sequence). This CDR3 contains 14 residues. The V segment lost 6 bases and the J segment 11 bases; nucleotides outside the gene matches: 12. In DNA, the CDR3 is TGTGCCAGCAGGTCACAGGGGACGTCAGGGAAACTGTTTTTT. Amino acid sequence: CASRSQGTSGKLFF. The variable domain in full, completed from reference TRBV3-1 and TRBJ1-4, reads DTAVSQTPKYLVTQMGNDKSIKCEQNLGHDTMYWYKQDSKKFLKIMFSYNNKELIINETVPNRFSPKSPDKAHLNLHINSLELGDSAVYFCASRSQGTSGKLFFGSGTQLSVL.

Regarding this clonotype: Since a much larger clone is just one base distant, this may be a read error. This sequence joins TRBV7-9 and TRBJ2-5, with TRBD1 identical over 10 bases. This CDR3 has 15 residues. CDR1 and CDR2 (germline): SEHNR, FQNEAQ (reference sequence). The CDR3 protein is CASSFRTGGLETQCF. Written as DNA, the CDR3 is TGTGCCAGCAGCTTCCGGACAGGGGGATTGGAGACCCAGTGCTTC.

The genes are TRBV11-3 and TRBJ2-1; D is uncertain. This CDR3 region has 13 residues. The germline V gene has CDR1 SGHNT and CDR2 YENEEA. The V end lost 7 bases, the J end lost 2 bases, and 9 bases lay between the germline ends. The CDR3 spells CASKVVPYNEQFF. The CDR3 nucleotides are TGTGCCAGCAAGGTGGTCCCCTACAATGAGCAGTTCTTC.

This clonotype was detected a few times. V gene TRBV2 combines with J gene TRBJ2-1; weak D call: TRBD2 (7 bases). The V gene's germline CDR1 is SNHLY and CDR2 FYNNEI. The CDR3 contains 13 residues. The V end lost 11 bases, the J end lost 9 bases, and 20 bases lay between the germline ends. The chain's CDR3 is CASCIGGGGEQFF. The CDR3, as DNA: TGTGCCTCATGCATAGGGGGGGGGGGTGAGCAGTTCTTC.

This chain links TRBV3-1 with TRBJ2-1; D may be TRBD2 (6 bases). V was pared by 10 bases and J by 10 bases, with 17 bases between. CDR3 length: 12 residues. Germline-derived CDR1 and CDR2 are LGHDT and YNNKEL (reference sequence). CDR3 amino acids: CATGREIDEQFF. The CDR3 coding sequence is TGTGCCACCGGCCGGGAGATTGACGAGCAGTTCTTC.

This clonotype has only a few counts. This CDR3 reads CASSGVGGARYIEAFF. Here the CDR3 DNA reads TGTGCCAGCAGTGGGGTGGGGGGGGCTCGTTACATTGAAGCTTTCTTT. J is TRBJ1-1 and V is TRBV12-3 or TRBV12-4, with D possibly being TRBD1 (6 bases). Trimming shortened V by 5 bases and J by 7 bases, and 23 bases separated the two germline ends. The CDR3 loop spans 16 amino acids.

This clonotype was seen only a few times. The chain links TRBV6-5 to TRBJ2-6; the D gene could be TRBD1 or TRBD2 (5 bases each). The CDR3 consists of 15 residues. The V gene's germline CDR1 is MNHEY and CDR2 SVGAGI. The V end lost 2 bases, the J end lost 2 bases, and 7 bases lay between the germline ends. The CDR3 here is CASSYEGPGANVLTF. The CDR3 DNA follows: TGTGCCAGCAGTTACGAGGGGCCTGGGGCCAACGTCCTGACTTTC.